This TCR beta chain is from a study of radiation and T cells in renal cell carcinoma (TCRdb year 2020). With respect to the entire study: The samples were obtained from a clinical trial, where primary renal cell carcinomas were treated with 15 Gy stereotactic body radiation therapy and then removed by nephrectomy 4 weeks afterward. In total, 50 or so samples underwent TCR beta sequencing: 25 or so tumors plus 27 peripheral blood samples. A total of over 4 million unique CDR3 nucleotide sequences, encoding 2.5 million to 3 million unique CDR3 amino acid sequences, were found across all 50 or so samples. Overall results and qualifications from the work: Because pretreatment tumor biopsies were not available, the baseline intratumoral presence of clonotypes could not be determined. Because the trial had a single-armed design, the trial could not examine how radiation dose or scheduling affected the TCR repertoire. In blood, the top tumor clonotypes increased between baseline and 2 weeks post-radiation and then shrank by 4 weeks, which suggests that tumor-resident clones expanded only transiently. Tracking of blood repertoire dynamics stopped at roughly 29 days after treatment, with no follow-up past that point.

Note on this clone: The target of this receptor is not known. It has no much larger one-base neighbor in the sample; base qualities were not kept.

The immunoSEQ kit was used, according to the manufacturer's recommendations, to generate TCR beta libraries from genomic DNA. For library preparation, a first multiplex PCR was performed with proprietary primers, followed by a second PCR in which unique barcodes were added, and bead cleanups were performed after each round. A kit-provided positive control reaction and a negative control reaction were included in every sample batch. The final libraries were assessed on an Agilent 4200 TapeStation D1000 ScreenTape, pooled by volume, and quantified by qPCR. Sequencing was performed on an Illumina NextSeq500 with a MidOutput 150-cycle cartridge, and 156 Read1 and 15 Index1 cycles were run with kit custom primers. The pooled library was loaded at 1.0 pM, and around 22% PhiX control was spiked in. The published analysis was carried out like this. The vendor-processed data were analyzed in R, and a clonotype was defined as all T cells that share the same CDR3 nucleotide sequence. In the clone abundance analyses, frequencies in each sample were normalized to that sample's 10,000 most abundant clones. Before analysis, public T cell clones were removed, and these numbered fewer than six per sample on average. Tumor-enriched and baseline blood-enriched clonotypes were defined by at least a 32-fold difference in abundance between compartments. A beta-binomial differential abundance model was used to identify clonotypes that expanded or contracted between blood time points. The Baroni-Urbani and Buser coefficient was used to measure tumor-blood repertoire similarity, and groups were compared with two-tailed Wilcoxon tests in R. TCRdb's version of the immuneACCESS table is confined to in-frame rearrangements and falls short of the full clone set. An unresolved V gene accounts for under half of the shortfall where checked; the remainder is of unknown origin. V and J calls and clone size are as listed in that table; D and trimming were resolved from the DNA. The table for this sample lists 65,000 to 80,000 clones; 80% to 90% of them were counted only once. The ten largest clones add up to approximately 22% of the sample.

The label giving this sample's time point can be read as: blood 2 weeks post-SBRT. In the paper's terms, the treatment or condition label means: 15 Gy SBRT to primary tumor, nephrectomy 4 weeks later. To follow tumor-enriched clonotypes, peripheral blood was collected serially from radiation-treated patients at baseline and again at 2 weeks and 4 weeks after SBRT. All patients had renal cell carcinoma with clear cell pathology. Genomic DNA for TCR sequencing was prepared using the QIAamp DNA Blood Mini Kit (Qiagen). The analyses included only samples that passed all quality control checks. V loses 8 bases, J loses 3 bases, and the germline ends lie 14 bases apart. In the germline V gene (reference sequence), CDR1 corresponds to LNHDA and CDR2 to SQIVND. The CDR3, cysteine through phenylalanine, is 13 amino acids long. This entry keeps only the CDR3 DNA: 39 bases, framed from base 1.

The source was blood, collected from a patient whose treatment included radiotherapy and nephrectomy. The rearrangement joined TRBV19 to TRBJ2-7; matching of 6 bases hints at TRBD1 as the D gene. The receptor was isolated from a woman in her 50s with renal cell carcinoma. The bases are TGTGCCAGTTCATGGGGGCCGCACTACGAGCAGTACTTC. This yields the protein CASSWGPHYEQYF.